Listed below are T cell receptor beta chains from one sample, sequenced in a study of shared clonotypes between healthy human individuals. The table came from immunoSEQ multiplex PCR; TCRdb's copy has only in-frame clones and leaves some out. The data contain about 1.5 million clones, 98% of them singletons. Source material: naive CD4+ T cells sorted from blood. The receptors derive from a man aged 25 to 40 in good health. Both conserved end residues are part of each CDR3. Fields, in order: V gene, J gene, clone size, D gene, CDR3 DNA, CDR3 protein. The D gene is left open where the match is weak. Clone size is not always given. Where it is, it says once, few, many or a class for expanded clones.

v_gene: TRBV30; j_gene: TRBJ2-3; abundance: .; d_gene: TRBD2; CDR3nt: TGTGCCTGGAGTACAGCGGGAGGGGGTATTCGGACAGATACGCAGTATTTT; CDR3aa: CAWSTAGGGIRTDTQYF
v_gene: TRBV13; j_gene: TRBJ2-3; abundance: .; d_gene: TRBD2; CDR3nt: TGTGCCAGCAGCTCTAGTTCGGGAGGTACGCAGTATTTT; CDR3aa: CASSSSSGGTQYF
v_gene: TRBV2; j_gene: TRBJ1-1; abundance: .; d_gene: .; CDR3nt: TGTGCCAGCAGTGAAAATCCGGGTGAAGCTTTCTTT; CDR3aa: CASSENPGEAFF
v_gene: TRBV6-5; j_gene: TRBJ2-7; abundance: .; d_gene: TRBD1; CDR3nt: TGTGCCAGCTCCGGGACAGGGCCCGAGCAGTACTTC; CDR3aa: CASSGTGPEQYF
v_gene: TRBV7-8; j_gene: TRBJ2-1; abundance: .; d_gene: .; CDR3nt: TGTGCCAGCAGCTTACGGGACTCAAAGCAGTTCTTC; CDR3aa: CASSLRDSKQFF
v_gene: TRBV29-1; j_gene: TRBJ2-3; abundance: once; d_gene: TRBD2; CDR3nt: TGCAGCGTTCGGCAGGGAGGGGATACGCAGTATTTT; CDR3aa: CSVRQGGDTQYF
v_gene: TRBV28; j_gene: TRBJ1-5; abundance: once; d_gene: .; CDR3nt: TGTGCCAGCAGTTCGGTAGGGGTACCTAAGACCCAGTCCCAGCATTTT; CDR3aa: CASSSVGVPKTQSQHF
v_gene: TRBV6-1; j_gene: TRBJ1-5; abundance: .; d_gene: .; CDR3nt: TGTGCCAGCAGTGAAGTTCCCCAGCCCCAGCATTTT; CDR3aa: CASSEVPQPQHF
v_gene: TRBV2; j_gene: TRBJ1-1; abundance: .; d_gene: TRBD1; CDR3nt: TGTGCCAGCAGTAAAGACAGGGGTGACACTGAAGCTTTCTTT; CDR3aa: CASSKDRGDTEAFF
v_gene: TRBV5-1; j_gene: TRBJ2-7; abundance: .; d_gene: .; CDR3nt: TGCGCCAGCAGCTGGGAGGACAGCTCAAGGGGCTACGAGCAGTACTTC; CDR3aa: CASSWEDSSRGYEQYF
v_gene: TRBV5-4; j_gene: TRBJ1-1; abundance: .; d_gene: .; CDR3nt: TGTGCCAGCAGCGTAGGGGCTCTGAACACTGAAGCTTTCTTT; CDR3aa: CASSVGALNTEAFF
v_gene: TRBV28; j_gene: TRBJ1-1; abundance: once; d_gene: .; CDR3nt: TGTGCCAGCAGTTTAGTACAGAACACTGAAGCTTTCTTT; CDR3aa: CASSLVQNTEAFF
v_gene: TRBV7-2; j_gene: TRBJ1-1; abundance: .; d_gene: .; CDR3nt: TGTGCCAGCAGCTTAGTCCCGGCGGGTGGCGTGTCTGAAGCTTTCTTT; CDR3aa: CASSLVPAGGVSEAFF
v_gene: TRBV12-5; j_gene: TRBJ2-3; abundance: .; d_gene: .; CDR3nt: TGTGCTAGTGGACTAGCTAGGGATACGCAGTATTTT; CDR3aa: CASGLARDTQYF
v_gene: TRBV30; j_gene: TRBJ2-1; abundance: once; d_gene: .; CDR3nt: TGTGCCTGGAGTCTAGCGATCGCTGAGCAGTTCTTC; CDR3aa: CAWSLAIAEQFF
v_gene: TRBV7-2; j_gene: TRBJ1-1; abundance: .; d_gene: .; CDR3nt: TGTGCCAGCAGCCCCGGTGGGAAAACTGAAGCTTTCTTT; CDR3aa: CASSPGGKTEAFF
v_gene: TRBV7-8; j_gene: TRBJ1-5; abundance: .; d_gene: TRBD1; CDR3nt: TGTGCCAGCAGCCCTAGGGACAGGGGGCTTCGCAATCAGCCCCAGCATTTT; CDR3aa: CASSPRDRGLRNQPQHF
v_gene: TRBV20-1; j_gene: TRBJ1-4; abundance: .; d_gene: .; CDR3nt: TGCAGTGCTAGTGCCGGGACGTGG; CDR3aa: CSASAGTW
v_gene: TRBV19; j_gene: TRBJ2-1; abundance: .; d_gene: TRBD1; CDR3nt: TGTGCCAGTAGTTTAGGACAGGGGACCCACAATGAGCAGTTCTTC; CDR3aa: CASSLGQGTHNEQFF
v_gene: TRBV9; j_gene: TRBJ1-1; abundance: .; d_gene: .; CDR3nt: TGTGCCAGCAGCGTAATGGGGATGAACACTGAAGCTTTCTTT; CDR3aa: CASSVMGMNTEAFF
v_gene: TRBV5-1; j_gene: TRBJ2-6; abundance: .; d_gene: .; CDR3nt: TGCGCCAGCAGCTTCACCGGCTCTGGGGCCAACGTCCTGACTTTC; CDR3aa: CASSFTGSGANVLTF
v_gene: TRBV9; j_gene: TRBJ2-5; abundance: .; d_gene: TRBD1; CDR3nt: TGTGCCAGCAGCGCAGGGGACAGACAAGAGACCCAGTACTTC; CDR3aa: CASSAGDRQETQYF
v_gene: TRBV7-9; j_gene: TRBJ2-1; abundance: .; d_gene: TRBD2; CDR3nt: TGTGCCAGCAGCAAATTAGCGGGAGGTCTCGATGAGCAGTTCTTC; CDR3aa: CASSKLAGGLDEQFF
v_gene: TRBV7-8; j_gene: TRBJ2-7; abundance: once; d_gene: .; CDR3nt: TGTGCCAGCAGCCGACAGACCTACGAGCAGTACTTC; CDR3aa: CASSRQTYEQYF
v_gene: TRBV5-1; j_gene: TRBJ2-3; abundance: .; d_gene: TRBD2; CDR3nt: TGCGCCAGCAGCCAGCTGACTAGCGGCACAGATACGCAGTATTTT; CDR3aa: CASSQLTSGTDTQYF
v_gene: TRBV7-6; j_gene: TRBJ2-3; abundance: .; d_gene: .; CDR3nt: TGTGCCAGCAGCCCTAGGGCGGGCCAGGGCGGCACAGATACGCAGTATTTT; CDR3aa: CASSPRAGQGGTDTQYF
v_gene: TRBV4-3; j_gene: TRBJ1-5; abundance: .; d_gene: .; CDR3nt: TGCGCCAGCAGCCAAGAGTGGGCAGGGGAGATGGATCAGCCCCAGCATTTT; CDR3aa: CASSQEWAGEMDQPQHF
v_gene: TRBV7-2; j_gene: TRBJ2-1; abundance: .; d_gene: .; CDR3nt: TGTGCCAGCAGCTTCGACTCGTACAATGAGCAGTTCTTC; CDR3aa: CASSFDSYNEQFF
v_gene: TRBV9; j_gene: TRBJ2-1; abundance: .; d_gene: .; CDR3nt: TGTGCCAGCAGCTCCGGGCAGCTGGTTTACAATGAGCAGTTCTTC; CDR3aa: CASSSGQLVYNEQFF
v_gene: TRBV14; j_gene: TRBJ1-2; abundance: .; d_gene: TRBD1; CDR3nt: TGTGCCAGCAGCCCCGGACAGGGGGGAATAGTAGGCTACACCTTC; CDR3aa: CASSPGQGGIVGYTF
v_gene: TRBV10-3; j_gene: TRBJ1-3; abundance: .; d_gene: .; CDR3nt: TGTGCCATCAGGCAGGGGACGGGAAACACCATATATTTT; CDR3aa: CAIRQGTGNTIYF
v_gene: TRBV15; j_gene: TRBJ2-7; abundance: .; d_gene: .; CDR3nt: TGTGCCACCAGCAGGGGTACCTTGACCAGCTCCTACGAGCAGTACTTC; CDR3aa: CATSRGTLTSSYEQYF
v_gene: TRBV2; j_gene: TRBJ1-4; abundance: .; d_gene: .; CDR3nt: TGTGCCAGCACTATCGGCTATCGGGAAAAACTGTTTTTT; CDR3aa: CASTIGYREKLFF
v_gene: TRBV5-1; j_gene: TRBJ1-4; abundance: .; d_gene: .; CDR3nt: TGCGCCAGCAGCTTGGTCTCCACTAATGAAAAACTGTTTTTT; CDR3aa: CASSLVSTNEKLFF
v_gene: TRBV4-2; j_gene: TRBJ1-4; abundance: .; d_gene: .; CDR3nt: TGTGCCAGCAGCCAAGATCGTGTGAGGGGTGAAAAACTGTTTTTT; CDR3aa: CASSQDRVRGEKLFF
v_gene: TRBV2; j_gene: TRBJ2-3; abundance: .; d_gene: TRBD2; CDR3nt: TGTGCCAGCAGGAAGGGACTAGCGGGAGGGCCAAGCACAGATACGCAGTATTTT; CDR3aa: CASRKGLAGGPSTDTQYF
v_gene: TRBV18; j_gene: TRBJ2-1; abundance: .; d_gene: .; CDR3nt: TGTGCCAGCTCACCCAACGGGGCTAATGAGCAGTTCTTC; CDR3aa: CASSPNGANEQFF
v_gene: TRBV5-1; j_gene: TRBJ2-7; abundance: .; d_gene: .; CDR3nt: TGCGCCAGCAGCTTACGGTGGAAGAGCTCCTACGAGCAGTACTTC; CDR3aa: CASSLRWKSSYEQYF
v_gene: TRBV21-1; j_gene: TRBJ2-3; abundance: .; d_gene: .; CDR3nt: TGTGCCAGCAGCCCGACAGATACGCAGTATTTT; CDR3aa: CASSPTDTQYF
v_gene: TRBV28; j_gene: TRBJ1-2; abundance: .; d_gene: .; CDR3nt: TGTGCCAGCAGTTCCCCTTTATATGGCTACACCTTC; CDR3aa: CASSSPLYGYTF
v_gene: TRBV9; j_gene: TRBJ2-1; abundance: .; d_gene: TRBD2; CDR3nt: TGTGCCAGCAGCGTAGGAGCGGGGTTGTCCTACAATGAGCAGTTCTTC; CDR3aa: CASSVGAGLSYNEQFF
v_gene: TRBV11-2; j_gene: TRBJ2-3; abundance: once; d_gene: .; CDR3nt: TGTGCCAGCAGCTTAGGCGCGACCACAGATACGCAGTATTTT; CDR3aa: CASSLGATTDTQYF
v_gene: TRBV18; j_gene: TRBJ1-1; abundance: .; d_gene: .; CDR3nt: TGTGCCAGCTCACCAAATCAGATGAACACTGAAGCTTTCTTT; CDR3aa: CASSPNQMNTEAFF
v_gene: TRBV19; j_gene: TRBJ2-7; abundance: .; d_gene: .; CDR3nt: TGTGCCAGTAGTATAGTGGAGGGTTACGAGCAGTACTTC; CDR3aa: CASSIVEGYEQYF
v_gene: TRBV7-2; j_gene: TRBJ1-2; abundance: .; d_gene: .; CDR3nt: TGTGCCAGCAGCTCGACCAGGGGCGTCAACTATGGCTACACCTTC; CDR3aa: CASSSTRGVNYGYTF
v_gene: TRBV4-1; j_gene: TRBJ2-7; abundance: .; d_gene: TRBD2; CDR3nt: TGCGCCAGCAGCCAGGGGGGGTACGGCTACGAGCAGTACTTC; CDR3aa: CASSQGGYGYEQYF
v_gene: TRBV11-2; j_gene: TRBJ2-3; abundance: .; d_gene: .; CDR3nt: TGTGCCAGCAGCTACTCCGGGACTCATCTGGGGCAGTATTTT; CDR3aa: CASSYSGTHLGQYF
v_gene: TRBV19; j_gene: TRBJ2-1; abundance: .; d_gene: TRBD2; CDR3nt: TGTGCCAGTAGAATGGCCGGGAGGCCCTACAATGAGCAGTTCTTC; CDR3aa: CASRMAGRPYNEQFF
v_gene: TRBV14; j_gene: TRBJ2-5; abundance: .; d_gene: .; CDR3nt: TGTGCCAGCAGCCAAGGAGGGATTGAGACCCAGTACTTC; CDR3aa: CASSQGGIETQYF
v_gene: TRBV5-1; j_gene: TRBJ2-2; abundance: .; d_gene: TRBD2; CDR3nt: TGCGCCAGCAGCTTGGATAGCGGGAGGCAGAACACCGGGGAGCTGTTTTTT; CDR3aa: CASSLDSGRQNTGELFF
v_gene: TRBV29-1; j_gene: TRBJ2-2; abundance: .; d_gene: TRBD1; CDR3nt: TGCAGCGTTGAGGACAGGGTGGGCACCGGGGAGCTGTTTTTT; CDR3aa: CSVEDRVGTGELFF
v_gene: TRBV6-1; j_gene: TRBJ1-4; abundance: .; d_gene: TRBD1; CDR3nt: TGTGCCAGCAGTGAACTTTGGACAGGGCTGTCAACTAATGAAAAACTGTTTTTT; CDR3aa: CASSELWTGLSTNEKLFF
v_gene: TRBV29-1; j_gene: TRBJ2-1; abundance: .; d_gene: TRBD2; CDR3nt: TGCAGCGTTGGGGAGGGACTAGCGGGAGGATACAATGAGCAGTTCTTC; CDR3aa: CSVGEGLAGGYNEQFF
v_gene: TRBV5-4; j_gene: TRBJ1-4; abundance: .; d_gene: TRBD1; CDR3nt: TGTGCCAGCAGCTCGGGACAGTATCCCCTGGGTGAAAAACTGTTTTTT; CDR3aa: CASSSGQYPLGEKLFF
v_gene: TRBV19; j_gene: TRBJ2-3; abundance: .; d_gene: .; CDR3nt: TGTGCCAGTAGTATGGGGCGGGTGAGCGCAGATACGCAGTATTTT; CDR3aa: CASSMGRVSADTQYF
v_gene: TRBV2; j_gene: TRBJ2-5; abundance: .; d_gene: .; CDR3nt: TGTGCCAGCAGTGAAGCGAGCGGACAAGAGACCCAGTACTTC; CDR3aa: CASSEASGQETQYF
v_gene: TRBV30; j_gene: TRBJ1-2; abundance: .; d_gene: .; CDR3nt: TGTGCCTGGAGTGTAAGCAGGGCTTTAAGTGGCTACACCTTC; CDR3aa: CAWSVSRALSGYTF
v_gene: TRBV5-1; j_gene: TRBJ1-2; abundance: .; d_gene: TRBD1; CDR3nt: TGCGCCAGCAGCTTGCCGGGACAGGGGTCTGACTACACCTTC; CDR3aa: CASSLPGQGSDYTF